This T cell receptor beta chain was profiled in a study of blood T cell repertoires in COVID-19. About the research overall: Acute and convalescent COVID-19 samples came from the United States, Italy and Spain. Sample material is recorded as cDNA or gDNA derived from T cells, B-cell-depleted T cells, or PBMCs.

The germline gives CDR1 MGHRA, CDR2 YSYEKL. The CDR3 loop spans 14 amino acids. J was trimmed by 4 bases and V by 9 bases; bases with no gene match: 8. Authors' processing steps: Cell counts per sample came from amplifying reference gene primers. Repertoires were generated with immunoSEQ multiplex PCR, while TCRdb's copy carries only in-frame clones and drops some. Clonal size and the V and J genes are those of that table, whereas D and trimming came from the DNA. The profile shows 250,000 to 300,000 clones, more than 70% of them singletons. Sequences were obtained from peripheral blood. This receptor was identified in a man of 80 years or more with acute or convalescent COVID-19. The chain has TRBV4-1 and TRBJ1-3; TRBD1 aligns across 8 bases. The CDR3 nucleotides are TGCGCCAGTGGACAGGGAGTTCTCGGAAACACCATATATTTT. Amino acids: CASGQGVLGNTIYF.